This TCR beta chain was observed in a study of shared clonotypes between healthy human individuals. V dropped 4 bases and J dropped 8 bases, with 20 bases sitting between them. The V gene's germline CDR1 is GTSNPN and CDR2 SVGIG (reference sequence). CDR3 length equals 14 residues. The assay was immunoSEQ multiplex PCR, and TCRdb's table has in-frame clones only and misses some. This sample has around 1,100,000 clones; 70% to 80% occur once, and the top ten carry roughly 0.9%. Study-level points and caveats: Across subsets, estimated richness was generally greater for naive than for memory populations.

In the case of this clone: Its antigen is still unknown.

The sequence derives from a young man in good health. Some clones in this sample may be carry-over from other donors' samples. The specimen sequenced was memory CD4+ T cells from PBMCs. Subset specified: CD45RA-negative fraction. This chain links TRBV30 with TRBJ1-2; tentatively, D is TRBD1 (5 bases). CDR3 in DNA: TGTGCCTGGATGCGTTTGGGGGATTTGGGAGGCTACACCTTC. Its translation: CAWMRLGDLGGYTF. The full variable domain, with the rest looked up from reference TRBV30 and TRBJ1-2, is SQTIHQWPATLVQPVGSPLSLECTVEGTSNPNLYWYRQAAGRGLQLLFYSVGIGQISSEVPQNLSASRPQDRQFILSSKKLLLSDSGFYLCAWMRLGDLGGYTFGSGTRLTVV.